These 17 T cell receptor beta chains came from one sample sequenced in a study of cytomegalovirus exposure and HLA in healthy donors. Primers: 60 Vbeta forward and 13 Jbeta reverse. TCRdb keeps only in-frame clones here, not all; method: immunoSEQ multiplex PCR. The data show 150,000 or so clones, under 80% seen once. The specimen sequenced was PBMCs. These TCRs come from a human donor in good health.

The chain couples TRBV19 to TRBJ1-1; possible D gene TRBD1, 5 bases. CDR3 size: 13 residues. The ends were cut back, 6 bases at V and 1 base at J, with 9 bases in the middle. CDR1 is LNHDA and CDR2 is SQIVND in the germline V gene (reference sequence). CDR3 region: CASSLDRNTEAFF. The DNA for the CDR3 is TGTGCCAGTAGCTTAGACAGGAACACTGAAGCTTTCTTT.

The chain joins TRBV4-2 to TRBJ2-2; 13 bases are shared with TRBD2. Germline V gene sequence: CDR1 LGHNA, CDR2 YNFKEQ. The CDR3 runs to 23 residues. V gave up 4 bases and J gave up 1 base; unmatched junction bases: 21. The CDR3 nucleotides read TGTGCCAGCAGCCCATCAATAAGACTAGCGGGGGGCCCTAGAATAAAGAACACCGGGGAGCTGTTTTTT. Translating it yields CASSPSIRLAGGPRIKNTGELFF.

This chain links TRBV10-3 with TRBJ2-2; 9 nucleotides match TRBD1. The junction had 10 bases not matched to a gene; V was cut back by 2 bases and J by 3 bases. The CDR3 is made up of 18 amino acids. Germline-derived CDR1 and CDR2 are ENHRY and SYGVKD. The CDR3 DNA reads as TGTGCCATCAGTGAGAAGAAACCGGGACAGGGTTACACCGGGGAGCTGTTTTTT. Its translation is CAISEKKPGQGYTGELFF.

The J gene is TRBJ1-4, the V gene TRBV2; 7 bases map to TRBD1. Germline loops: CDR1 SNHLY, CDR2 FYNNEI. This CDR3 is built from 14 residues. With V trimmed by 4 bases and J by 3 bases, 2 bases remained unmatched. The CDR3 spells CASSATGANEKLFF. CDR3 in DNA: TGTGCCAGCAGTGCTACAGGGGCTAATGAAAAACTGTTTTTT.

The rearrangement joins TRBV7-3 to TRBJ1-1; 10 positions match TRBD1. CDR1 is SGHTA, CDR2 FQGTGA, per germline. The ends lost 5 bases at V and 4 bases at J; junction bases unmatched: 1. The CDR3 contains 13 residues. This CDR3 reads CASSRQGATEAFF. As DNA, the CDR3 is TGTGCCAGCAGCCGACAGGGGGCCACTGAAGCTTTCTTT. The variable domain in full, completed from reference TRBV7-3 and TRBJ1-1, reads GAGVSQTPSNKVTEKGKYVELRCDPISGHTALYWYRQSLGQGPEFLIYFQGTGAADDSGLPNDRFFAVRPEGSVSTLKIQRTERGDSAVYLCASSRQGATEAFFGQGTRLTVV.

This clone has more than one count but fewer than ten. The J gene is TRBJ1-6, the V gene TRBV14, with D unresolved. The CDR3 consists of 20 residues. CDR1 and CDR2 (germline): SGHDN, FVKESK. V was trimmed by 0 bases and J by 2 bases, leaving 20 bases between them. The chain's CDR3 is CASSQDTGSFWDPYNSPLHF. The CDR3 DNA reads TGTGCCAGCAGCCAAGATACTGGGAGCTTCTGGGATCCCTATAATTCACCCCTCCACTTT.

CDR3 in DNA: TGTGCCAGCAGCCTGGACAGGGGGAATGAAAAACTGTTTTTT. This sequence encodes CASSLDRGNEKLFF. This sequence joins TRBV5-4 and TRBJ1-4; 10 bases are a match to TRBD1. The CDR3 is 14 residues long. Germline CDR1 and CDR2: SGHNT and YYREEE (reference sequence). J was trimmed by 5 bases and V by 4 bases; bases with no gene match: 2.

Only a few counts were recorded for this clone. This chain links TRBV6-5 with TRBJ2-5; TRBD2 might be the D (5 bases). CDR1 and CDR2 from the germline V gene are MNHEY and SVGAGI. Trimming removed 4 bases from V and 9 bases from J, with 12 bases in between. The CDR3 sequence is 12 residues long. The CDR3 region has the DNA TGTGCCAGCAGTTCCAATGGCGGGTCCCAGTACTTC. Translation gives CASSSNGGSQYF.

The V and J genes are TRBV30 and TRBJ2-7; 10 nucleotides align to TRBD1. Unmatched junction bases numbered 6, after V lost 3 bases and J lost 1 base. This CDR3 has 15 residues. The germline gives CDR1 GTSNPN, CDR2 SVGIG (reference sequence). CDR3: CAWSEGQGMSYEQYF. CDR3 sequence (DNA): TGTGCCTGGAGCGAGGGACAGGGGATGTCCTACGAGCAGTACTTC.

The chain couples TRBV7-2 to TRBJ1-5; D not certain. Germline V gives CDR1 SGHTA, CDR2 FQGNSA. Trimming shortened V by 1 base and J by 7 bases, and 14 bases separated the two germline ends. The CDR3 totals 15 residues. CDR3 region: CASSLGSSSGQPQHF. CDR3 coding DNA: TGTGCCAGCAGCTTAGGGAGCAGCTCTGGGCAGCCCCAGCATTTT.

V usage is TRBV19 and J usage is TRBJ2-2; the D is unclear. CDR1 LNHDA and CDR2 SQIVND come from the germline V gene (reference sequence). With 3 bases removed from V and 7 bases from J, the gap between germline ends came to 3 bases. CDR3 length: 11 residues. The CDR3 sequence: CASSISGELFF. The DNA of the CDR3 is TGTGCCAGTAGTATTAGCGGGGAGCTGTTTTTT.

V usage is TRBV6-4 and J usage is TRBJ1-1; D call uncertain. Germline assignment: CDR1 MRHNA and CDR2 SNTAGT. The length of the CDR3 is 13 residues. V lost 3 bases, J lost 2 bases, and 7 bases lay in between. The CDR3 spells CASSEQPNTEAFF. In nucleotides, the CDR3 is TGTGCCAGCAGTGAACAGCCTAACACTGAAGCTTTCTTT.

The genes are TRBV19 and TRBJ2-3; 8 bases are shared with TRBD2. The junction had 8 bases not matched to a gene; V was cut back by 6 bases and J by 0 bases. The germline V gene has CDR1 LNHDA and CDR2 SQIVND (reference sequence). The CDR3 has 16 amino acids. The DNA of the CDR3 is TGTGCCAGTAGATCGCGGGCGGGGGGAAGCACAGATACGCAGTATTTT. It specifies CASRSRAGGSTDTQYF.

The J gene is TRBJ1-1, the V gene TRBV11-2; D not certain. There are 12 residues in the CDR3. V lost 3 bases and J lost 7, with 9 bases in between. CDR1 and CDR2 from the germline V gene are SGHAT and FQNNGV. CDR3 nucleotides: TGTGCCAGCAGCTTCGGGTTCAGTGAAGCTTTCTTT. This encodes CASSFGFSEAFF. Together with reference TRBV11-2 and TRBJ1-1, the CDR3 gives the full variable domain: EAGVAQSPRYKIIEKRQSVAFWCNPISGHATLYWYQQILGQGPKLLIQFQNNGVVDDSQLPKDRFSAERLKGVDSTLKIQPAKLEDSAVYLCASSFGFSEAFFGQGTRLTVV.

Turning to this clone: This sample includes further DNA sequences coding for the same CDR3. This CDR3 reads CASRGRGSENYGYTF. CDR3 DNA sequence: TGTGCCAGCAGGGGGAGGGGGAGCGAAAACTATGGCTACACCTTC. V usage is TRBV6-1 and J usage is TRBJ1-2; maybe TRBD1 (6 bases). CDR3 length: 15 residues. Germline CDR1 reads MNHNS; CDR2 reads SASEGT. The ends were cut back, 6 bases at V and 2 bases at J, with 16 bases in the middle.

The chain recombines TRBV4-3 with TRBJ1-1, with 9 positions matching TRBD1. Losses at the gene ends were 1 base for V and 1 base for J; bases not matched to a gene: 1. Germline-derived CDR1 and CDR2 are LGHNA and YSLEER. The CDR3 has 15 amino acids. CDR3 DNA: TGCGCCAGCAGCCAAGGGGACAGGGCGAACACTGAAGCTTTCTTT. Protein sequence: CASSQGDRANTEAFF.

The V call is TRBV7-6, the J call TRBJ1-1; 7 nucleotides line up with TRBD1. The ends lost 3 bases at V and 3 bases at J; junction bases unmatched: 4. This CDR3 has 14 residues. CDR1 SGHVS and CDR2 FNYEAQ come from the germline V gene. CDR3 sequence: CASSFTTGDTEAFF. Here the CDR3 DNA reads TGTGCCAGCAGCTTTACAACAGGGGACACTGAAGCTTTCTTT.